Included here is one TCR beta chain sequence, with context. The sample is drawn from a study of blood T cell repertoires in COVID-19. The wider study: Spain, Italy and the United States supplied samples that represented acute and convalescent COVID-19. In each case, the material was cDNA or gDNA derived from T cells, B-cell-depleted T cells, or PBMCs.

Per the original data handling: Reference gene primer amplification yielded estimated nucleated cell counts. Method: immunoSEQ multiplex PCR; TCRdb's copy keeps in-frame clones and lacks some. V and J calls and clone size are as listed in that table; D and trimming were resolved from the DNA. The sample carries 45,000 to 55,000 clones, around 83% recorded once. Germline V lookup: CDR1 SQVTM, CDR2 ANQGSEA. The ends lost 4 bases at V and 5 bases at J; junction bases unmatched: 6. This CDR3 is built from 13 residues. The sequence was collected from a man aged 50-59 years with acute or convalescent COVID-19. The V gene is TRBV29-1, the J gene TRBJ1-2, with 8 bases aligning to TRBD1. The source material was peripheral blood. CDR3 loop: CSVVSGGEYGYTF. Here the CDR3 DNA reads TGCAGCGTTGTTTCAGGGGGCGAGTATGGCTACACCTTC.